Reported below is one T cell receptor (beta chain). This clonotype was observed a handful of times. Which antigen it targets is not known. No base quality information exists; no much larger clone differs at one position. CDR1 and CDR2 (ENHRY, SYGVKD) derive from the germline V gene. Counted from cysteine to phenylalanine, this CDR3 has 12 amino acids. The retained sequence is limited to the CDR3, 36 bases, with the frame set at the first base. Trimming at the junction amounts to 6 bases on V and 6 bases on J, and the germline ends lie 9 bases apart. Library construction relied on 5' RACE. The reads were generated on an Illumina HiSeq 2000. Template switching introduced a universal primer binding site; the final cDNA contained a unique molecular identifier, enabling accurate counting of TCR cDNA molecules. Specific primers in the conserved constant-segment region were used to synthesize first-strand cDNA for the TCR alpha and beta chains. To control for contamination, every cDNA library was double barcoded, receiving both a SMART-Mk sample barcode and Illumina barcodes. TruSeq adapter sequences and Illumina sample barcodes were added in two successive PCR steps. The TCR alpha and beta cDNA libraries were sequenced on the Illumina HiSeq platform using custom primers. In the source study's methods: Raw reads were processed with MiGEC to extract unique molecular identifiers, and MiXCR was used to determine CDR3 positions. For each individual, recombination models were inferred using an EM algorithm with the repgenHMM and IGoR tools. The analysis of shared clonotypes was done with the tcR package in R, with sharing normalized by the product of cloneset sizes. To study raw recombination free of thymic and clonal selection effects, out-of-frame nonproductive sequences were analyzed. TCRdb handled the public reads itself, with Q25 trimming in fastp and clone calling in MiXCR, and kept productive beta chains. Rows with one shared CDR3 protein collapse into an entry with the most common genes and DNA. TCRdb, not the original authors, processed these V and J calls. This sample is represented by hundreds of thousands of distinct CDR3 sequences; under 8.5% of them were singletons. The top ten hold 1.6% of the sample.

The entry originates in a study of identical twins (TCRdb year 2016). About the study as a whole: TCR alpha and beta repertoires from monozygotic twins, unrelated adults of various ages and cord blood were deep-sequenced to test whether fetal clonotypes persist. To rule out contamination, replicate twin experiments were performed at different times with different library preparation protocols.

The study at large found these results: Because the same donors could not be followed over many years, conclusions were based on cross-sectional statistical analysis. In monozygotic twins, out-of-frame TCR alpha sharing was systematically underestimated by recombination models, although the models agreed with sharing between unrelated individuals. Invariant T cells such as MAIT and iNKT could partly confound zero-insertion analyses, although diverse VJ usage argued against such confounding for most clonotypes. A weaker excess of twin sharing was found in beta out-of-frame sequences because the signal-to-noise ratio was lowered by fewer shared sequences. Compared with coincidental sharing between unrelated individuals, out-of-frame TCR alpha sequences shared between twins had an excess of sequences with low generation probability. Fewer insertions were carried by abundant cord blood beta clonotypes; a weaker similar trend was observed in young adult naive repertoires, while no such trend was observed in memory repertoires.

All donors were healthy Caucasians. Three pairs of female monozygotic twins, all aged 18 to 29 years, were included in the twin cohort. Peripheral blood mononuclear cells were the source from which RNA for the TCR libraries was isolated. These data also featured in a second study, about yellow fever vaccine responses in identical twins. The second study's paper adds: According to the authors, the vaccine-induced T cell response in identical twins seemed to be partly convergent and partly specific to each individual. Focusing on identical twins, the study followed the T cell clones that responded to the vaccine, and did so with precision.

The TCR comes from a woman aged 18 to 35 in good health. Input material: PBMCs. The chain employs TRBV10-3 and TRBJ1-5; TRBD1 is a possible D gene, resting on 6 matching bases. The CDR3 amino acid sequence is: CAISGGGQPQHF. The sequenced DNA is TGTGCCATCAGCGGAGGGGGTCAGCCCCAGCATTTT.